This is a list of T cell receptor beta chains from one sample in a study of STAT5B mutations in CD4+ large granular lymphocyte leukemia. Generated by immunoSEQ multiplex PCR, the TCRdb table keeps only in-frame clones and is missing some. This table holds fewer than 30,000 clones, roughly 79% found once. The sequenced sample consisted of CD4+ T cells from blood buffy coats. The receptor source for this set is a human donor in good health. Both conserved end residues are part of each CDR3. Fields, in order: CDR3 protein, CDR3 DNA, J gene, clone size, D gene, V gene. D genes are given only for firm matches. Clone size, where shown, is once, few, many, or a class for clones that have expanded.

CDR3: CATQPHTGTYEQYF
DNA: TGTGCCACCCAACCCCACACAGGGACCTACGAGCAGTACTTC
J: TRBJ2-7
size: -
D: -
V: TRBV28

CDR3: CASSLMSGTEAFF
DNA: TGTGCCAGCAGCTTAATGTCAGGGACTGAAGCTTTCTTT
J: TRBJ1-1
size: few
D: -
V: TRBV7-9

CDR3: CASSDSAAGARGTQYF
DNA: TGTGCCAGCAGTGACTCTGCGGCGGGGGCCCGTGGAACGCAGTATTTT
J: TRBJ2-3
size: -
D: -
V: TRBV6-4

CDR3: CAWSKIRALHF
DNA: TGTGCCTGGAGCAAGATCCGGGCCCTCCACTTT
J: TRBJ1-6
size: -
D: -
V: TRBV30

CDR3: CASSLAPINTGELFF
DNA: TGTGCCAGCAGTTTAGCCCCGATAAACACCGGGGAGCTGTTTTTT
J: TRBJ2-2
size: once
D: -
V: TRBV28

CDR3: CASSIGGQKSYEQYF
DNA: TGTGCCAGCAGCATAGGGGGACAGAAATCCTACGAGCAGTACTTC
J: TRBJ2-7
size: -
D: TRBD1
V: TRBV28

CDR3: CASSPRTSGSDTGELFF
DNA: TGTGCCAGCAGCCCACGGACTAGCGGGAGCGACACCGGGGAGCTGTTTTTT
J: TRBJ2-2
size: -
D: TRBD2
V: TRBV7-9

CDR3: CASSDRGAHTIYF
DNA: TGTGCCAGCAGTGACCGTGGGGCTCACACCATATATTTT
J: TRBJ1-3
size: few
D: -
V: TRBV6-1

CDR3: CASSLRANQPQHF
DNA: TGTGCCAGCAGCTTACGGGCCAATCAGCCCCAGCATTTT
J: TRBJ1-5
size: -
D: -
V: TRBV7-3

CDR3: CASSQYGNSPYGYTF
DNA: TGTGCCAGCAGCCAATATGGGAACAGCCCATATGGCTACACCTTC
J: TRBJ1-2
size: -
D: -
V: TRBV16

CDR3: CASSAGLVGGSYNEQFF
DNA: TGTGCCAGCAGCGCGGGACTAGTTGGGGGCTCCTACAATGAGCAGTTCTTC
J: TRBJ2-1
size: -
D: TRBD2
V: TRBV5-4

CDR3: CASSPGLAGTGELFF
DNA: TGTGCCAGCAGCCCAGGACTAGCGGGAACCGGGGAGCTGTTTTTT
J: TRBJ2-2
size: -
D: TRBD2
V: TRBV5-4

CDR3: CSVRGQTNEKLFF
DNA: TGCAGCGTGAGGGGGCAGACTAATGAAAAACTGTTTTTT
J: TRBJ1-4
size: -
D: TRBD1
V: TRBV29-1

CDR3: CASRTRASNTGELFF
DNA: TGTGCCAGCAGGACCAGGGCCTCGAACACCGGGGAGCTGTTTTTT
J: TRBJ2-2
size: -
D: -
V: TRBV6-1

CDR3: CASSLAGGGANVLTF
DNA: TGTGCCAGCAGCTTAGCGGGGGGAGGGGCCAACGTCCTGACTTTC
J: TRBJ2-6
size: -
D: -
V: TRBV7-2

CDR3: CASSYGRGYTF
DNA: TGTGCCAGCAGTTACGGGAGAGGCTACACCTTC
J: TRBJ1-2
size: -
D: -
V: TRBV6-1

CDR3: CASSPPGQGNEKLFF
DNA: TGCGCCAGCAGCCCGCCGGGACAGGGAAATGAAAAACTGTTTTTT
J: TRBJ1-4
size: -
D: TRBD1
V: TRBV4-1

CDR3: CASSVTGGADEKLFF
DNA: TGTGCCAGCAGTGTTACAGGGGGCGCGGATGAAAAACTGTTTTTT
J: TRBJ1-4
size: few
D: TRBD1
V: TRBV28

CDR3: CASRIPRDRKNTEAFF
DNA: TGTGCCAGCAGGATCCCTCGGGACAGAAAGAACACTGAAGCTTTCTTT
J: TRBJ1-1
size: once
D: TRBD1
V: TRBV6-6

CDR3: CASSVEAGGSDEQYF
DNA: TGTGCCAGCAGCGTAGAAGCAGGGGGATCCGACGAGCAGTACTTC
J: TRBJ2-7
size: -
D: TRBD1
V: TRBV9

CDR3: CATAGDRYQETQYF
DNA: TGTGCCACCGCCGGGGACAGGTACCAAGAGACCCAGTACTTC
J: TRBJ2-5
size: -
D: TRBD1
V: TRBV15

CDR3: CASSGGISNQPQHF
DNA: TGTGCCAGCAGTGGGGGAATATCCAATCAGCCCCAGCATTTT
J: TRBJ1-5
size: few
D: -
V: TRBV28

CDR3: CASSAGQGLLDEQFF
DNA: TGCGCCAGCAGCGCGGGACAGGGCCTTTTGGATGAGCAGTTCTTC
J: TRBJ2-1
size: once
D: TRBD1
V: TRBV5-1

CDR3: CSVRLGGQETQYF
DNA: TGCAGCGTTCGGCTAGGGGGTCAAGAGACCCAGTACTTC
J: TRBJ2-5
size: -
D: -
V: TRBV29-1

CDR3: CASSLSRGGEQFF
DNA: TGTGCCAGCAGCTTATCAAGGGGGGGGGAGCAGTTCTTC
J: TRBJ2-1
size: -
D: -
V: TRBV7-7

CDR3: CASSRGDRTNEKLFF
DNA: TGTGCCAGCAGCAGGGGAGACAGAACTAATGAAAAACTGTTTTTT
J: TRBJ1-4
size: -
D: -
V: TRBV21-1

CDR3: CAWSRVLGEAFF
DNA: TGTGCCTGGAGTAGAGTCCTGGGAGAAGCTTTCTTT
J: TRBJ1-1
size: -
D: -
V: TRBV30

CDR3: CAWRDGTTEAFF
DNA: TGTGCCTGGAGGGACGGGACAACTGAAGCTTTCTTT
J: TRBJ1-1
size: few
D: -
V: TRBV30

CDR3: CSVERGQVNNEQFF
DNA: TGCAGCGTTGAGCGGGGACAGGTGAACAATGAGCAGTTCTTC
J: TRBJ2-1
size: -
D: TRBD1
V: TRBV29-1

CDR3: CAWSASPGYEQYF
DNA: TGTGCCTGGAGTGCGTCCCCCGGCTACGAGCAGTACTTC
J: TRBJ2-7
size: -
D: -
V: TRBV30

CDR3: CASSMSVGGGNTIYF
DNA: TGTGCCAGTAGTATGAGTGTCGGAGGTGGAAACACCATATATTTT
J: TRBJ1-3
size: -
D: -
V: TRBV19

CDR3: CASSRPTGLGTEAFF
DNA: TGTGCCAGCAGCCGACCTACAGGACTAGGTACTGAAGCTTTCTTT
J: TRBJ1-1
size: -
D: -
V: TRBV11-2

CDR3: CASSRPGWVNTEAFF
DNA: TGTGCCAGCAGCCGACCGGGGTGGGTGAACACTGAAGCTTTCTTT
J: TRBJ1-1
size: -
D: -
V: TRBV5-4

CDR3: CSVVSGGAGGYTF
DNA: TGCAGCGTTGTTTCAGGGGGCGCTGGGGGCTACACCTTC
J: TRBJ1-2
size: once
D: TRBD1
V: TRBV29-1

CDR3: CASRGGTANQPQHF
DNA: TGTGCCAGCAGAGGGGGGACAGCAAATCAGCCCCAGCATTTT
J: TRBJ1-5
size: -
D: TRBD1
V: TRBV6-5

CDR3: CASTRGDTGELFF
DNA: TGCGCCAGCACTCGGGGGGACACCGGGGAGCTGTTTTTT
J: TRBJ2-2
size: -
D: TRBD2
V: TRBV5-1

CDR3: CASSDPFRVQETQYF
DNA: TGTGCCAGCAGTGACCCTTTCCGGGTTCAAGAGACCCAGTACTTC
J: TRBJ2-5
size: -
D: -
V: TRBV27

CDR3: CASSYSDTEAFF
DNA: TGTGCCAGCAGTTATTCGGACACTGAAGCTTTCTTT
J: TRBJ1-1
size: few
D: -
V: TRBV28

CDR3: CASSEQGKGSEKLFF
DNA: TGTGCCAGCAGTGAACAAGGGAAAGGGAGTGAAAAACTGTTTTTT
J: TRBJ1-4
size: -
D: -
V: TRBV2

CDR3: CASSITVGKPQHF
DNA: TGTGCCAGTAGTATCACTGTAGGGAAGCCCCAGCATTTT
J: TRBJ1-5
size: -
D: -
V: TRBV19

CDR3: CASSPTDRTETQYF
DNA: TGTGCCAGCAGCCCTACGGACAGGACAGAGACCCAGTACTTC
J: TRBJ2-5
size: -
D: TRBD1
V: TRBV5-6

CDR3: CATSRAQKSSYGYTF
DNA: TGTGCCACCAGCAGAGCCCAGAAGAGTTCCTATGGCTACACCTTC
J: TRBJ1-2
size: -
D: -
V: TRBV15

CDR3: CAWNPRPEDTQYF
DNA: TGTGCCTGGAACCCACGACCGGAAGATACGCAGTATTTT
J: TRBJ2-3
size: -
D: -
V: TRBV30

CDR3: CASNVVAGIDNEQFF
DNA: TGTGCCAGCAACGTTGTAGCGGGGATAGACAATGAGCAGTTCTTC
J: TRBJ2-1
size: -
D: TRBD2
V: TRBV2

CDR3: CATDRGPYEQYF
DNA: TGTGCCACCGACAGGGGCCCCTACGAGCAGTACTTC
J: TRBJ2-7
size: -
D: TRBD1
V: TRBV25-1

CDR3: CASSPADRNYGYTF
DNA: TGCGCCAGCAGCCCGGCGGACCGTAACTATGGCTACACCTTC
J: TRBJ1-2
size: once
D: -
V: TRBV5-1

CDR3: CASSEAQGAAEKLFF
DNA: TGTGCCAGCAGTGAAGCTCAAGGGGCAGCTGAAAAACTGTTTTTT
J: TRBJ1-4
size: -
D: -
V: TRBV6-1

CDR3: CASSWRTAGNTIYF
DNA: TGTGCCAGCAGCTGGAGGACTGCTGGAAACACCATATATTTT
J: TRBJ1-3
size: -
D: -
V: TRBV5-6

CDR3: CASSQGGRGNTGELFF
DNA: TGTGCCAGCAGCCAAGGAGGACGAGGAAACACCGGGGAGCTGTTTTTT
J: TRBJ2-2
size: -
D: -
V: TRBV14

CDR3: CSAGQFGETQYF
DNA: TGCAGCGCGGGACAGTTTGGGGAGACCCAGTACTTC
J: TRBJ2-5
size: -
D: TRBD1
V: TRBV29-1

CDR3: CASSLLTGTGGSEAFF
DNA: TGTGCCAGCAGCCTCCTAACCGGGACAGGGGGCTCTGAAGCTTTCTTT
J: TRBJ1-1
size: -
D: TRBD1
V: TRBV11-2

CDR3: CATQFDQALIEQYF
DNA: TGTGCCACCCAATTCGACCAGGCGTTAATTGAGCAGTACTTC
J: TRBJ2-7
size: few
D: -
V: TRBV28

CDR3: CASSQYMGAGTEAFF
DNA: TGTGCCAGCAGCCAATATATGGGGGCTGGGACTGAAGCTTTCTTT
J: TRBJ1-1
size: -
D: -
V: TRBV14